Detailed here is one TCR beta chain. The antigen remains unidentified. The sample belongs to a study of glioma-infiltrating T cells after dendritic cell vaccination. About the research overall: Samples are from glioblastoma patients in Phase I and II dendritic cell vaccine trials. Dendritic cell vaccine was injected intradermally three times, biweekly. Study observations and caveats: Complete blood and tumor specimen sets were limited to few patients.

Profiling relied on immunoSEQ multiplex PCR, and the TCRdb table lists in-frame clones only, not all of them. The sample holds around 78,000 clones, 80% to 90% seen once. J was trimmed by 2 bases and V by 0 bases; bases with no gene match: 9. Germline V gene data show CDR1 as SGHRS and CDR2 as YFSETQ. This CDR3 contains 17 residues. Regarding time point: after dendritic cell vaccination, including at tumor progression/relapse. The sequence was obtained from a human donor with glioblastoma. The source material was blood, sampled after dendritic cell vaccination. The J gene is TRBJ2-3, the V gene TRBV5-1, with TRBD1 matching 7 bases. CDR3 DNA: TGCGCCAGCAGCTTGGGGCGTGGGGGACAGACCACAGATACGCAGTATTTT. Translated: CASSLGRGGQTTDTQYF.